The source of this T cell receptor beta chain is a study of shared clonotypes between healthy human individuals. Sequencing was performed with immunoSEQ multiplex PCR; in TCRdb, only in-frame clones are kept and a portion is missing. Found here are about half a million clones, about 78% of them singletons; the top ten hold around 12%. About this clone: What it binds is unknown.

Germline loops: CDR1 KGHSH, CDR2 LQKENI. The CDR3 consists of 12 residues. V was pared by 8 bases and J by 7 bases, with 14 bases between. When samples were unsorted, roughly 81 million PBMCs were used for genomic DNA. Study-wide results and caveats: Since donors were few, the genetic and exposure-history diversity represented was limited.

The clonotype comes from a woman between 35 and 50 years old in good health. Some clones in this sample may be carry-over from other donors' samples. The material sequenced was PBMCs. The genes are TRBV18 and TRBJ1-1, with D perhaps TRBD1 (5 bases). CDR3 residues: CASRDGKDEAFF. The CDR3, as DNA: TGTGCCAGCCGGGACGGAAAGGATGAAGCTTTCTTT.